One and the same sample provided the 23 T cell receptor beta chains below, sequenced in a study of T-cell memory formation after mild COVID-19. In TCRdb, the 5' RACE reads were re-called with MiXCR into one record per CDR3 protein. The profile covers over 250,000 distinct CDR3 sequences, with more than 15% appearing a single time and 22% taken by the ten largest. The sequencing sample was made of PBMCs or a T cell subset sorted from them (not recorded which). These receptors came from a man between 18 and 35 years old who had mild COVID-19 (a few samples of this study predate the infection). Cell type and time point are not known.

The chain has TRBV4-2 and TRBJ2-5; D gene ambiguous. Germline-derived CDR1 and CDR2 are LGHNA and YNFKEQ. The CDR3 is 14 amino acids. Trimming took off 0 bases at V and 3 bases at J, with 8 bases between the two ends. CDR3 sequence reads: CASSQENQEETQYF. The CDR3 nucleotides are TGTGCCAGCAGCCAAGAGAACCAAGAAGAGACCCAGTACTTC.

The table lists this clonotype with a few counts. The chain links TRBV7-9 to TRBJ2-3, with TRBD1 matching 7 bases. Per germline, CDR1 SEHNR and CDR2 FQNEAQ (reference sequence). This CDR3 region has 16 residues. Unmatched junction bases numbered 7, after V lost 4 bases and J lost 0 bases. CDR3 sequence reads: CASSSRPDRSTDTQYF. CDR3 coding DNA: TGTGCCAGCAGCTCCCGCCCGGACAGGAGCACAGATACGCAGTATTTT.

In this sample, this clonotype turned up many times. The V gene is TRBV12-3 or TRBV12-4, the J gene TRBJ2-3; 12 positions match TRBD2. The trim removed 11 bases at V and 2 bases at J, leaving 11 bases unmatched. This CDR3 is 16 amino acids long. The CDR3 region is CASISRLAGATDTQYF. Written as DNA, the CDR3 is TGTGCCTCCATTTCCCGACTAGCGGGGGCCACAGATACGCAGTATTTT.

V gene TRBV5-4 combines with J gene TRBJ2-5, with a weak D call TRBD1 (7 bases). V was pared by 4 bases and J by 3 bases, with 10 bases between. The germline CDR1 and CDR2 sequences are SGHNT and YYREEE (reference sequence). This CDR3 contains 13 residues. The CDR3 DNA reads TGTGCCAGCAGCGGGGGGACAGAAGAGACCCAGTACTTC. Translation: CASSGGTEETQYF.

The V gene is TRBV28, the J gene TRBJ2-1; tentative D call: TRBD1 (7 bases). The CDR3 totals 12 residues. Per germline, CDR1 MDHEN and CDR2 SYDVKM. V was trimmed by 10 bases and J by 8 bases, leaving 15 bases between them. The CDR3, as DNA: TGTGCCATCCTTCAGGGGGGCCATGAGCAGTTCTTC. As protein: CAILQGGHEQFF.

This rearrangement joins TRBV11-2 to TRBJ2-3, with 7 bases aligning to TRBD2. CDR3 length: 15 amino acids. Germline lookup yields CDR1 SGHAT and CDR2 FQNNGV. Trimming took 2 bases from V and 3 from J; bases not matched to a gene: 5. The CDR3 coding sequence is TGTGCCAGCAGCTTACGGGGGGTCTCGACAGATACGCAGTATTTT. It encodes CASSLRGVSTDTQYF.

This clonotype appeared a few times. This rearrangement joins TRBV5-1 to TRBJ2-7; TRBD1 aligns across 7 bases. Germline CDR1 reads SGHRS; CDR2 reads YFSETQ. There are 13 residues in the CDR3. V lost 4 bases, J lost 2 bases, and 3 bases stayed unmatched. Here the CDR3 reads CASSGDRPYEQYV. Written as DNA, the CDR3 is TGCGCCAGCAGCGGGGACAGACCCTACGAGCAGTACGTC.

V and J are TRBV6-2 or TRBV6-3 and TRBJ2-5, with D unclear. This CDR3 has 13 amino acids. The germline V gene has CDR1 MNHEY and CDR2 SVGEGT. Trimming left V 5 bases short and J 2 bases short, with 9 bases between. CDR3 nucleotides: TGTGCCAGCAGTCAACCTCCTCAAGAGACCCAGTACTTC. Its translation: CASSQPPQETQYF.

A few counts support this clonotype. The chain carries TRBV4-3 and TRBJ2-3; D uncertain. This CDR3 spans 14 amino acids. Germline V gives CDR1 LGHNA, CDR2 YSLEER. Trimming stripped 1 base from V and 1 base from J, with 6 bases between. CDR3 protein: CASSQAWGTDTQYF. The CDR3 DNA reads as TGCGCCAGCAGCCAAGCCTGGGGCACAGATACGCAGTATTTT.

The chain joins TRBV7-9 to TRBJ2-2; D is ambiguous. Trimming took off 5 bases at V and 7 bases at J, with 11 bases between the two ends. Germline V gene sequence: CDR1 SEHNR, CDR2 FQNEAQ (reference sequence). This CDR3 region has 13 residues. The CDR3 spells CASSPRVVGELFF. As DNA, the CDR3 is TGTGCCAGCAGCCCTAGGGTAGTCGGGGAGCTGTTTTTT.

This clonotype was found many times. This chain joins TRBV24-1 and TRBJ2-1, with 8 positions matching TRBD2. The germline V gene encodes CDR1 KGHDR and CDR2 SFDVKD. The CDR3 is 15 amino acids. V was pared by 3 bases and J by 6 bases, with 6 bases of the junction left unmatched. The DNA for the CDR3 is TGTGCCACCAGTGATATTTCTAGCGGGTTCAATGAGCAGTTCTTC. It is translated as CATSDISSGFNEQFF.

The chain employs TRBV6-5 and TRBJ1-1, with 11 bases fitting TRBD1. The trim removed 6 bases at V and 3 bases at J, leaving 3 bases unmatched. The CDR3 is made up of 14 amino acids. The germline gives CDR1 MNHEY, CDR2 SVGAGI. The CDR3 loop is CASRQGQGDTEAFF. The CDR3, as DNA: TGTGCCAGCAGACAGGGACAGGGGGACACTGAAGCTTTCTTT.

This clonotype has ten or more counts. The rearrangement uses TRBV18 and TRBJ2-1; tentative D call: TRBD1 (6 bases). Trimming removed 0 bases from V and 11 bases from J, with 11 bases in between. CDR1 is KGHSH, CDR2 LQKENI, per germline. CDR3 length: 13 residues. CDR3 residues: CASSPPGAGQQFF. As DNA, the CDR3 is TGTGCCAGCTCACCACCGGGGGCAGGGCAGCAGTTCTTC. Looking up the rest from reference TRBV18 and TRBJ2-1 gives the full variable domain: NAGVMQNPRHLVRRRGQEARLRCSPMKGHSHVYWYRQLPEEGLKFMVYLQKENIIDESGMPKERFSAEFPKEGPSILRIQQVVRGDSAAYFCASSPPGAGQQFFGPGTRLTVL.

The V call is TRBV18, the J call TRBJ2-5; 8 bases agree with TRBD1. J was trimmed by 4 bases and V by 3 bases; bases with no gene match: 7. Germline-derived CDR1 and CDR2 are KGHSH and LQKENI. The CDR3 covers 15 residues. The DNA for the CDR3 is TGTGCCAGCTCACCCCGACAGGGGAAGCGAGAGACCCAGTACTTC. Encoded protein: CASSPRQGKRETQYF.

A word on this clonotype: Mismatch with germline at one junction end may stem from a read error. The CDR3 region has the DNA TGTGCTAGCAGCTCAGGACTAGCGGAGATGAACACCGGGGAGCTGTTTTTT. It yields the protein CASSSGLAEMNTGELFF. This sequence joins TRBV7-7 and TRBJ2-2, with 10 bases matching TRBD2. Germline values: CDR1 SSHAT, CDR2 FNYEAQ (reference sequence). The CDR3 is made up of 17 amino acids.

This chain uses TRBV30 with TRBJ2-1; D is unresolved. V was clipped by 3 bases and J by 4 bases, with 4 bases between them. The CDR3 totals 11 residues. Germline-derived CDR1 and CDR2 are GTSNPN and SVGIG (reference sequence). CDR3 residues: CAWSQYNEQFF. The CDR3 DNA reads TGTGCCTGGAGCCAATACAATGAGCAGTTCTTC.

This rearrangement joins TRBV19 to TRBJ1-1, with unresolved D. Between the trimmed V and J ends, which lost 5 bases and 4 bases, there was a span of 14 bases. The CDR3 has 14 amino acids. Germline V gene lookup returns CDR1 LNHDA and CDR2 SQIVND (reference sequence). The CDR3 region is CASSPHSGITEAFF. CDR3 DNA sequence: TGTGCCAGTAGTCCTCACAGCGGAATCACTGAAGCTTTCTTT.

This clonotype was recorded a few times. The J gene is TRBJ1-6, the V gene TRBV5-1, with a possible D match to TRBD1 (5 bases). CDR1 and CDR2 from the germline V gene are SGHRS and YFSETQ. This CDR3 has 14 amino acids. With 4 bases removed from V and 8 bases from J, the gap between germline ends came to 13 bases. Written as DNA, the CDR3 is TGCGCCAGCAGCGGACATACAGGCGATTCACCCCTCCACTTT. Protein product: CASSGHTGDSPLHF. The entire variable domain, with the rest obtained from reference TRBV5-1 and TRBJ1-6, is as follows: KAGVTQTPRYLIKTRGQQVTLSCSPISGHRSVSWYQQTPGQGLQFLFEYFSETQRNKGNFPGRFSGRQFSNSRSEMNVSTLELGDSALYLCASSGHTGDSPLHFGNGTRLTVT.

This clonotype was picked up a small number of times. The DNA of the CDR3 is TGTGCCATCAGGACAGGGGGCGAAGAGACCCAGTACTTC. This sequence encodes CAIRTGGEETQYF. The V gene is TRBV10-3, the J gene TRBJ2-5, with 10 nucleotides matching TRBD1. From germline, CDR1 is ENHRY and CDR2 SYGVKD. CDR3 size: 13 residues. Trimming removed 6 bases from V and 3 bases from J; junction bases left unmatched: 1.

The chain recombines TRBV29-1 with TRBJ2-7; D tentatively fits TRBD1 or TRBD2 (6 bases each). This CDR3 contains 12 residues. Deletions cut 4 bases from V and 3 bases from J, with 10 bases between. Germline assignment: CDR1 SQVTM and CDR2 ANQGSEA. CDR3 DNA sequence: TGCAGCGTTGTGCGGGACAACTACGAGCAGTACTTC. Translating gives CSVVRDNYEQYF.

This clonotype occurred a few times. This chain's CDR3 is CASSVGLALNGNEQFF. CDR3 sequence (DNA): TGTGCCAGCAGCGTGGGACTAGCCCTCAATGGGAATGAGCAGTTCTTC. This chain links TRBV7-3 with TRBJ2-1; the match to TRBD2 covers 9 bases. The germline CDR1 and CDR2 sequences are SGHTA and FQGTGA. This CDR3 contains 16 residues. With 5 bases clipped from V and 7 bases from J, the junction kept 12 bases outside the gene matches.

The chain has TRBV6-2 or TRBV6-3 and TRBJ1-2, with TRBD1 as a possible D gene (5 bases). V lost 5 bases and J 4 bases, leaving 14 bases between the germline ends. CDR1 and CDR2 from the germline V gene are MNHEY and SVGEGT. The CDR3 has 14 residues. CDR3: CASSQNGHSYGYTF. CDR3 coding DNA: TGTGCCAGCAGTCAAAACGGACACAGCTATGGCTACACCTTC.

The CDR3 loop reads CSAQSSTGEGIGGYTF. DNA of the CDR3: TGCAGTGCTCAATCCTCGACAGGGGAAGGAATAGGGGGCTACACCTTC. This rearrangement joins TRBV20-1 to TRBJ1-2; TRBD1 matches 8 bases. The J segment lost 8 bases and the V segment lost 5 bases, leaving 19 bases of the junction unmatched. Per germline, CDR1 DFQATT and CDR2 SNEGSKA (reference sequence). The CDR3 loop spans 16 amino acids.